The 29 T cell receptor beta chains below were found in one sample sequenced in a study of T cell repertoires and HLA-DP antigens (dated by TCRdb to 2016 to 2019). Receptor amplification or capture employed the immunoSEQ multiplex PCR assay. This is the immuneACCESS table as TCRdb keeps it, with only in-frame sequences that have V and J called. A part of the clones is gone; compared with another copy, unresolved V genes explain less than half, and the rest is unexplained. Here the sample has almost 90,000 clones; approximately 89% occur a single time. Jointly, the top ten make up approximately 1.5% of the sample. Their antigen targets remain unknown. Sequenced: CD4+ T cells from PBMCs. Source of these receptors: a man aged 50 or older in good health and CMV-seronegative.

The CDR3 here is CASSLLPRRDTEAFF. The DNA for the CDR3 is TGTGCCAGCAGCCTACTCCCACGGAGAGACACTGAAGCTTTCTTT. The chain employs TRBV9 and TRBJ1-1; D unresolved. Looked up from germline, CDR1 is SGDLS and CDR2 is YYNGEE. The CDR3 length is 15 residues. The ends were cut back, 4 bases at V and 3 bases at J, with 16 bases in the middle. The variable domain in full, with the rest retrieved from reference TRBV9 and TRBJ1-1, is DSGVTQTPKHLITATGQRVTLRCSPRSGDLSVYWYQQSLDQGLQFLIQYYNGEERAKGNILERFSAQQFPDLHSELNLSSLELGDSALYFCASSLLPRRDTEAFFGQGTRLTVV.

The chain recombines TRBV21-1 with TRBJ1-5. TRBV21-1 is classified as a pseudogene. The CDR3 is made up of 16 amino acids. CDR3 protein: CASSKGGRSGNQPQHF. The CDR3 DNA reads as TGTGCCAGCAGCAAGGGGGGCAGGTCGGGCAATCAGCCCCAGCATTTT.

The gene calls are TRBV4-3 and TRBJ1-6; 7 bases are a match to TRBD1. V trimming: 0 bases; J trimming: 10 bases; junction bases outside the gene matches: 6. The CDR3 has 15 residues. Germline CDR1 is LGHNA and CDR2 is YSLEER. The CDR3 here is CASSQEIGGASPLHF. The CDR3 DNA sequence: TGCGCCAGCAGCCAAGAGATAGGGGGCGCATCACCCCTCCACTTT.

The chain links TRBV5-1 to TRBJ2-3; 14 bases agree with TRBD2. Trimming cost V 4 bases and J 0 bases; bases outside gene matches: 7. CDR3 length equals 18 residues. From germline, CDR1 is SGHRS and CDR2 YFSETQ. The DNA for the CDR3 is TGCGCCAGCAGCGAAGGGACTAGCGGGGGCGCGAGCACAGATACGCAGTATTTT. Translation gives CASSEGTSGGASTDTQYF. The entire variable domain, with the rest obtained from reference TRBV5-1 and TRBJ2-3, is as follows: KAGVTQTPRYLIKTRGQQVTLSCSPISGHRSVSWYQQTPGQGLQFLFEYFSETQRNKGNFPGRFSGRQFSNSRSEMNVSTLELGDSALYLCASSEGTSGGASTDTQYFGPGTRLTVL.

The chain combines TRBV19 with TRBJ2-1, with 9 bases identical to TRBD1. The CDR3 is made up of 16 amino acids. Trimming removed 5 bases from V and 5 bases from J; junction bases left unmatched: 10. CDR1 is LNHDA, CDR2 SQIVND, per germline (reference sequence). CDR3 nucleotides: TGTGCCAGTAGTCACCGTGGACAGGGGAGGAACAATGAGCAGTTCTTC. Its protein is CASSHRGQGRNNEQFF. Combining the CDR3 with reference TRBV19 and TRBJ2-1 gives the whole variable domain DGGITQSPKYLFRKEGQNVTLSCEQNLNHDAMYWYRQDPGQGLRLIYYSQIVNDFQKGDIAEGYSVSREKKESFPLTVTSAQKNPTAFYLCASSHRGQGRNNEQFFGPGTRLTVL.

The gene calls are TRBV11-2 and TRBJ1-4; D possibly corresponds to TRBD1 (6 bases). Trimming removed 5 bases at V and 8 bases at J, with 18 bases between. The CDR3 totals 15 residues. Looked up from germline, CDR1 is SGHAT and CDR2 is FQNNGV. The CDR3 loop reads CASSPIRGGLEKLFF. CDR3 in DNA: TGTGCCAGCAGCCCCATAAGAGGGGGATTAGAAAAACTGTTTTTT.

This clone appeared a single time. The V gene is TRBV5-5, the J gene TRBJ2-7; D unresolved. The CDR3 spans 15 residues. Trimming cost V 2 bases and J 0 bases, with 12 bases left between them. CDR1 and CDR2 from the germline V gene are SGHKS and YYEKEE (reference sequence). The CDR3 loop reads CASSFNPGSSYEQYF. CDR3 nucleotides: TGTGCCAGCAGCTTTAACCCGGGCAGCTCCTACGAGCAGTACTTC. Full variable domain (remainder filled in from reference TRBV5-5 and TRBJ2-7): DAGVTQSPTHLIKTRGQQVTLRCSPISGHKSVSWYQQVLGQGPQFIFQYYEKEERGRGNFPDRFSARQFPNYSSELNVNALLLGDSALYLCASSFNPGSSYEQYFGPGTRLTVT.

The rearrangement joins TRBV14 to TRBJ2-2; D may be TRBD1 or TRBD2 (5 bases each). V was trimmed by 1 base and J by 1 base, leaving 13 bases between them. Germline V gene data show CDR1 as SGHDN and CDR2 as FVKESK. The CDR3 has 17 amino acids. DNA of the CDR3: TGTGCCAGCAGCCAAGTGATCGGGGCTTTGAACACCGGGGAGCTGTTTTTT. Residues: CASSQVIGALNTGELFF.

This clone has a single count. The chain recombines TRBV18 with TRBJ2-7; 8 nucleotides match TRBD2. Germline V CDR1 and CDR2: KGHSH, LQKENI. The CDR3 sequence is 15 residues long. Germline trimming cut 2 bases from V and 0 bases from J; bases unmatched to any gene: 3. This CDR3 reads CASSPISGTSYEQYF. Here the CDR3 DNA reads TGTGCCAGCTCACCAATTAGCGGGACCTCCTACGAGCAGTACTTC. Drawing the rest from reference TRBV18 and TRBJ2-7, the complete variable domain is NAGVMQNPRHLVRRRGQEARLRCSPMKGHSHVYWYRQLPEEGLKFMVYLQKENIIDESGMPKERFSAEFPKEGPSILRIQQVVRGDSAAYFCASSPISGTSYEQYFGPGTRLTVT.

This chain connects TRBV7-9 to TRBJ2-3; D might be TRBD2 (6 bases). Between the trimmed V and J ends, which lost 5 bases and 0 bases, there was a span of 12 bases. The CDR3 has 15 residues. Germline loops: CDR1 SEHNR, CDR2 FQNEAQ (reference sequence). CDR3 DNA sequence: TGTGCCAGCAGCCAAAGGGCGGGGAGCACAGATACGCAGTATTTT. This encodes CASSQRAGSTDTQYF.

The rearrangement uses TRBV7-2 and TRBJ1-5; 7 positions match TRBD1. Germline loops: CDR1 SGHTA, CDR2 FQGNSA. The CDR3 is made up of 17 amino acids. V lost 1 base and J lost 0; bases outside the gene matches: 6. CDR3 in amino acids: CASSLVGTAISNQPQHF. In DNA form, the CDR3 reads TGTGCCAGCAGCTTAGTAGGGACAGCAATTAGCAATCAGCCCCAGCATTTT.

This clone appeared a single time. V usage is TRBV7-8 and J usage is TRBJ1-5, with D possibly TRBD1 on 5 matching bases. The V end was cut by 6 bases, the J end by 4 bases, with 13 bases between. CDR1 SGHVS and CDR2 FQNEAQ come from the germline V gene. The CDR3 sequence is 14 residues long. CDR3 region: CASSSQGGNQPQHF. The CDR3 DNA is TGTGCCAGCAGTTCGCAGGGAGGGAATCAGCCCCAGCATTTT.

This clone was detected once. V is TRBV28 and J is TRBJ2-1; D ambiguous. The germline V gene has CDR1 MDHEN and CDR2 SYDVKM. V dropped 1 base and J dropped 0 bases, with 4 bases sitting between them. The CDR3 has 14 amino acids. Written as DNA, the CDR3 is TGTGCCAGCAGTTTATCGAGCTCCTACAATGAGCAGTTCTTC. Translated, it gives CASSLSSSYNEQFF.

This chain links TRBV9 with TRBJ2-7, with 7 bases identical to TRBD1. This CDR3 contains 15 residues. J lost 3 bases, V lost 0 bases, and 6 bases had no gene match. Germline V gene lookup returns CDR1 SGDLS and CDR2 YYNGEE. The CDR3 DNA sequence: TGTGCCAGCAGCGTAGAAGCGACAGGGATCTACGAGCAGTACTTC. This translates into CASSVEATGIYEQYF.

The genes are TRBV9 and TRBJ2-1; D unclear. V was cut by 4 bases and J by 6 bases, with 8 bases left in between. Per the germline V gene, CDR1 is SGDLS and CDR2 is YYNGEE. This CDR3 is 12 amino acids long. CDR3 bases: TGTGCCAGCAGCAGTTCTAGCAATGAGCAGTTCTTC. Its translation is CASSSSSNEQFF.

J is TRBJ1-3 and V is TRBV28; no definite D call. The germline CDR1 and CDR2 sequences are MDHEN and SYDVKM. The CDR3 runs 16 residues. Trimming shortened V by 1 base and J by 3 bases, and 13 bases separated the two germline ends. The DNA for the CDR3 is TGTGCCAGCAGTTTATCTGGTCTTAGACTTGGAAACACCATATATTTT. This sequence encodes CASSLSGLRLGNTIYF.

In its sample, this clone was seen a few times. The genes are TRBV19 and TRBJ1-1; D possibly corresponds to TRBD1 (6 bases). The V end lost 8 bases, the J end lost 1 base, and 11 bases lay between the germline ends. Germline lookup yields CDR1 LNHDA and CDR2 SQIVND (reference sequence). This CDR3 has 13 residues. This chain's CDR3 is CASAEQGNTEAFF. The CDR3 DNA reads TGTGCCAGTGCCGAACAGGGGAACACTGAAGCTTTCTTT.

The chain carries TRBV5-1 and TRBJ2-7; tentatively, D is TRBD1 (6 bases). This CDR3 region has 13 residues. From germline, CDR1 is SGHRS and CDR2 YFSETQ. V dropped 1 base and J dropped 6 bases, with 11 bases sitting between them. DNA for the CDR3: TGCGCCAGCAGCTTGACAGGGTACGGCGAGCAGTACTTC. Protein: CASSLTGYGEQYF.

The V call is TRBV19, the J call TRBJ1-5, with D possibly matching TRBD1 (5 bases). CDR1 is LNHDA and CDR2 is SQIVND in the germline V gene (reference sequence). The CDR3 covers 16 residues. Trimming pared 3 bases from V and 0 bases from J, leaving 12 bases between. CDR3 region: CASSIYGTDSNQPQHF. CDR3 coding DNA: TGTGCCAGTAGTATCTATGGGACGGATAGCAATCAGCCCCAGCATTTT.

The chain employs TRBV10-3 and TRBJ2-5; no definite D call. This CDR3 comprises 12 residues. From germline, CDR1 is ENHRY and CDR2 SYGVKD. The V end lost 4 bases, the J end lost 5 bases, and 8 bases lay between the germline ends. Here the CDR3 reads CAISAEVETQYF. As DNA, the CDR3 is TGTGCCATCAGTGCAGAGGTCGAGACCCAGTACTTC.

This chain links TRBV5-1 with TRBJ2-3, with 8 bases aligning to TRBD1. The V and J ends lost 4 bases and 0 bases, in that order; junction bases with no gene match: 7. The germline V gene encodes CDR1 SGHRS and CDR2 YFSETQ. The length of the CDR3 is 16 residues. The CDR3 DNA follows: TGCGCCAGCAGCCCGCGGACAGGGATTAGCACAGATACGCAGTATTTT. Its protein product is CASSPRTGISTDTQYF.

Only a few counts were recorded for this clone. V is TRBV6-6 and J is TRBJ1-3, with 12 bases aligning to TRBD1. Germline assignment: CDR1 MNHNY and CDR2 SVGAGI (reference sequence). The CDR3 loop spans 14 amino acids. V was pared by 8 bases and J by 8 bases, with 7 bases of the junction left unmatched. CDR3 protein: CASGTGGQSDTIYF. The DNA of the CDR3 is TGTGCCAGCGGGACAGGGGGCCAGTCGGACACCATATATTTT.

The chain carries TRBV7-3 and TRBJ1-1; 7 nucleotides align to TRBD1. The CDR3 runs 15 residues. Unmatched junction bases numbered 10, after V lost 2 bases and J lost 7 bases. Germline-derived CDR1 and CDR2 are SGHTA and FQGTGA. CDR3 protein: CASSLQGGLGREAFF. Here the CDR3 DNA reads TGTGCCAGCAGCTTACAGGGGGGGCTCGGTCGTGAAGCTTTCTTT.

This clone was recorded once. Within the sample, other DNA sequences also encode this same CDR3. The rearrangement links TRBV18 to TRBJ2-5, with 7 bases that match TRBD1. V was pared by 3 bases and J by 4 bases, with 2 bases of the junction left unmatched. The CDR3 is made up of 13 amino acids. Per the germline V gene, CDR1 is KGHSH and CDR2 is LQKENI. CDR3 loop: CASSPRDRETQYF. CDR3 in DNA: TGTGCCAGCTCACCCCGGGACAGAGAGACCCAGTACTTC.

The chain joins TRBV12-5 to TRBJ2-7; D might be TRBD1 (6 bases). The germline V gene has CDR1 LGHNT and CDR2 FRNRAP. The V gene lost 6 bases and the J gene lost 3 bases, with 12 bases spanning the gap. The CDR3 spans 13 residues. The CDR3 reads CASGDTGIYEQYF. The CDR3 nucleotides read TGTGCTAGTGGCGATACAGGGATCTACGAGCAGTACTTC. The whole variable domain, filled in from reference TRBV12-5 and TRBJ2-7, reads DARVTQTPRHKVTEMGQEVTMRCQPILGHNTVFWYRQTMMQGLELLAYFRNRAPLDDSGMPKDRFSAEMPDATLATLKIQPSEPRDSAVYFCASGDTGIYEQYFGPGTRLTVT.

This rearrangement joins TRBV29-1 to TRBJ2-7; D could derive from TRBD1 or TRBD2 (5 bases each). V lost 4 bases and J lost 5, with 9 bases in between. CDR3 size: 11 residues. The germline CDR1 and CDR2 sequences are SQVTM and ANQGSEA. The CDR3 protein is CSVARDHEQYF. The CDR3 DNA reads as TGCAGCGTTGCCCGGGACCACGAGCAGTACTTC.

V usage is TRBV7-8 and J usage is TRBJ2-5, with D unresolved. Trimming took 4 bases from V and 5 from J, leaving 8 bases between them. CDR1 and CDR2 from the germline V gene are SGHVS and FQNEAQ. The CDR3 is made up of 12 amino acids. CDR3 sequence: CASSSHRETQYF. The DNA for the CDR3 is TGTGCCAGCAGCTCTCATCGGGAGACCCAGTACTTC.

This chain joins TRBV2 and TRBJ1-5, with TRBD1 matching over 8 bases. CDR1 and CDR2 from the germline V gene are SNHLY and FYNNEI. With V trimmed by 7 bases and J by 4 bases, 6 bases remained unmatched. The CDR3 has 14 residues. CDR3 residues: CASTIRTGNQPQHF. In nucleotides, the CDR3 is TGTGCCAGCACCATAAGGACAGGGAATCAGCCCCAGCATTTT.

The chain has TRBV9 and TRBJ1-1; D gene ambiguous. Germline V lookup: CDR1 SGDLS, CDR2 YYNGEE. Deletions cut 0 bases from V and 8 bases from J, with 17 bases between. The length of the CDR3 is 15 residues. CDR3 residues: CASSVDRISNAEAFF. The CDR3 DNA is TGTGCCAGCAGCGTAGATCGGATATCTAACGCCGAAGCTTTCTTT.